The 19 T cell receptor beta chains listed next were all sequenced from one sample in a study of Graves' ophthalmopathy and Graves' hyperthyroidism. Beta-chain TCR CDR3 regions were amplified from RNA transcripts. The workflow started with a first-round RT-PCR run with HTBI primers and then moved on to a second-round multiplex PCR. TCRdb re-analysed the multiplex PCR reads in MiXCR, keeping a single row per CDR3 protein. The table shows about 740,000 distinct CDR3 sequences, with roughly 40% occurring only once. Sequenced: peripheral blood. The receptors stem from an adult man with Graves' ophthalmopathy.

In its sample, this clonotype was seen many times. The chain has TRBV20-1 and TRBJ1-6; TRBD1 aligns across 7 bases. Germline CDR1 and CDR2: DFQATT and SNEGSKA (reference sequence). Trimming cost V 1 base and J 9 bases; bases outside gene matches: 3. CDR3 length: 13 residues. CDR3 amino acids: CSARGDSISPLHF. The CDR3 region has the DNA TGCAGTGCTAGAGGGGACAGCATTTCACCCCTCCACTTT.

This chain joins TRBV20-1 and TRBJ1-1; D unresolved. CDR1 is DFQATT, CDR2 SNEGSKA, per germline (reference sequence). This CDR3 region has 12 residues. Trimming left V 5 bases short and J 7 bases short, with 14 bases between. As DNA, the CDR3 is TGCAGTGCTTACGGGAGGGCAGGTGAAGCTTTCTTT. It specifies CSAYGRAGEAFF.

This clonotype occurred many times. V is TRBV9 and J is TRBJ2-7, with TRBD2 matching over 11 bases. The CDR3 extends over 13 amino acids. CDR1 is SGDLS, CDR2 YYNGEE, per germline. V lost 2 bases and J lost 5; bases outside the gene matches: 0. The CDR3 spells CASSVTSGDEQYF. The CDR3 DNA reads as TGTGCCAGCAGCGTGACTAGCGGGGACGAGCAGTACTTC.

Details on this clonotype: Lacking the conserved final phenylalanine or tryptophan, this CDR3 likely reflects a read error. The DNA is omitted, as the CDR3 cannot be located on it reliably, and the CDR3 follows TCRdb's listing. This rearrangement joins TRBV10-3 to TRBJ2-7; the D call of TRBD2 is as the table states it, not checked on the DNA. Germline V gene lookup returns CDR1 ENHRY and CDR2 SYGVKD. The CDR3 extends over 10 residues, inclusive of both ends. The CDR3 reads CASRGTSGRN.

On this clonotype: One end of the junction varies from germline; a read error may be responsible. The V and J genes are TRBV10-3 and TRBJ1-1; maybe TRBD1 (6 bases). The CDR3 runs to 16 residues. The germline V gene encodes CDR1 ENHRY and CDR2 SYGVKD. CDR3 DNA sequence: TGTGCCAGCAGTGAGTCGGTTAGGGGGATGAACACTGAAGCTTTCTTT. Protein sequence: CASSESVRGMNTEAFF.

This clonotype was detected a few times. The genes are TRBV5-6 and TRBJ1-1, with unresolved D. CDR1 and CDR2 from the germline V gene are SGHDT and YYEEEE. CDR3 length: 15 amino acids. V was clipped by 0 bases and J by 4 bases, with 13 bases between them. The CDR3 DNA follows: TGTGCCAGCAGCTTGGCCGGTCAGTTGGGCACTGAAGCTTTCTTT. Amino acid sequence: CASSLAGQLGTEAFF.

This sequence joins TRBV25-1 and TRBJ2-2; TRBD2 aligns across 9 bases. With 5 bases clipped from V and 4 bases from J, the junction kept 8 bases outside the gene matches. CDR1 is MGHDK and CDR2 is SYGVNS in the germline V gene. The CDR3 contains 16 residues. Here the CDR3 DNA reads TGTGCCAGCAGTTACAGGGTAGCGGGAGTCACCGGGGAGCTGTTTTTT. Translating it yields CASSYRVAGVTGELFF.

With regard to this clonotype: Just one base apart from a much larger clone, this may be a read error. V usage is TRBV7-2 and J usage is TRBJ2-5; 13 bases align to TRBD2. Per the germline V gene, CDR1 is SGHTA and CDR2 is FQGNSA. The CDR3 is 15 residues long. CDR3 in amino acids: CVSTRTSGSRETQYF. The CDR3 DNA is TGTGTCAGCACTAGGACTAGCGGGAGTCGAGAGACCCAGTACTTC.

This clonotype was counted ten times or more. The V call is TRBV6-6, the J call TRBJ1-2; 7 nucleotides agree with TRBD1. CDR1 and CDR2 from the germline V gene are MNHNY and SVGAGI (reference sequence). The J segment lost 6 bases and the V segment lost 7 bases, leaving 8 bases of the junction unmatched. This CDR3 region has 13 residues. The CDR3 coding sequence is TGTGCCAGCACCCCCACAGGGGAAAATGGCTACACCTTC. Its protein product is CASTPTGENGYTF.

This clonotype appeared a few times. The CDR3 protein is CASSIRVWTYEQYF. The CDR3 DNA sequence: TGTGCCAGTAGTATCAGGGTGTGGACCTACGAGCAGTACTTC. This chain links TRBV19 with TRBJ2-7, with D perhaps matching TRBD1 (5 bases). Germline-derived CDR1 and CDR2 are LNHDA and SQIVND (reference sequence). The CDR3 covers 14 residues. Trimming left V 3 bases short and J 2 bases short, with 11 bases between.

In regard to this clonotype: A much larger clone sits a single nucleotide away, making a read error possible. This chain links TRBV24-1 with TRBJ2-3; a weak D match, TRBD2 (6 bases). CDR1 is KGHDR and CDR2 is SFDVKD in the germline V gene. Trimming removed 11 bases from V and 0 bases from J, with 14 bases in between. The CDR3 loop spans 14 amino acids. The chain's CDR3 is CAISRRGSTDTQYF. In DNA, the CDR3 is TGTGCCATCTCCCGCCGGGGGAGCACAGATACGCAGTATTTT.

The chain is built from TRBV29-1 and TRBJ1-1; a weak D match, TRBD1 (6 bases). The CDR3 spans 17 residues. Germline V gene lookup returns CDR1 SQVTM and CDR2 ANQGSEA. The ends were cut back, 2 bases at V and 11 bases at J, with 30 bases in the middle. CDR3 protein: CSVENWGAGVVLSVAFF. In DNA, the CDR3 is TGCAGCGTTGAAAATTGGGGGGCGGGGGTCGTTTTATCAGTGGCTTTCTTT.

The chain employs TRBV25-1 and TRBJ1-5; 9 bases agree with TRBD1. Germline V gene sequence: CDR1 MGHDK, CDR2 SYGVNS. The CDR3 has 17 amino acids. J lost 8 bases, V lost 3 bases, and 14 bases had no gene match. In DNA form, the CDR3 reads TGTGCCAGCAGTGATAGTGCCGGGACAGGGTTCCCTAAGCCCCAGCATTTT. Translation gives CASSDSAGTGFPKPQHF.

The rearrangement links TRBV20-1 to TRBJ1-5; TRBD1 is a possible D gene (6 bases). Trimming took off 0 bases at V and 3 bases at J, with 15 bases between the two ends. There are 16 residues in the CDR3. Germline V gene data show CDR1 as DFQATT and CDR2 as SNEGSKA (reference sequence). CDR3: CSARDHEGGYNQPQHF. CDR3 nucleotide sequence: TGCAGTGCTAGAGATCATGAAGGGGGATACAATCAGCCCCAGCATTTT.

This clonotype was recorded at least ten times. The genes are TRBV12-3 or TRBV12-4 and TRBJ1-1, with 8 bases fitting TRBD1. V dropped 6 bases and J dropped 3; count of bases not matched to a gene: 6. This CDR3 comprises 14 residues. The CDR3 DNA follows: TGTGCCAGCAGGGGACAGGTCATGGACACTGAAGCTTTCTTT. Its translation: CASRGQVMDTEAFF.

The CDR3 DNA is TGTGCCAGCAAGCAGGGGGCCTATAATTCACCCCTCCACTTT. Amino acid sequence: CASKQGAYNSPLHF. The genes are TRBV10-3 and TRBJ1-6; 7 positions match TRBD1. The germline V gene encodes CDR1 ENHRY and CDR2 SYGVKD. This CDR3 has 14 residues. V trimming: 10 bases; J trimming: 2 bases; junction bases outside the gene matches: 5.

This clonotype was counted ten times or more. The rearrangement joins TRBV29-1 to TRBJ2-7, with 7 positions matching TRBD1. The germline CDR1 and CDR2 sequences are SQVTM and ANQGSEA. The CDR3 consists of 12 residues. The junction had 1 base not matched to a gene; V was cut back by 5 bases and J by 0 bases. The CDR3: CSVRDSSYEQYF. The DNA of the CDR3 is TGCAGCGTTCGGGACAGCTCCTACGAGCAGTACTTC.

The chain employs TRBV19 and TRBJ1-4; D gene unclear. This CDR3 has 15 residues. The germline gives CDR1 LNHDA, CDR2 SQIVND (reference sequence). With 3 bases removed from V and 2 bases from J, the gap between germline ends came to 10 bases. CDR3 protein: CASSMAPGTNEKLFF. The CDR3 nucleotides read TGTGCCAGTAGTATGGCCCCCGGGACTAATGAAAAACTGTTTTTT.

This clonotype was recorded many times. The J gene is TRBJ1-1, the V gene TRBV7-2; D is uncertain. Germline-derived CDR1 and CDR2 are SGHTA and FQGNSA. This CDR3 comprises 16 residues. Between the trimmed V and J ends, which lost 1 base and 2 bases, there was a span of 14 bases. In DNA, the CDR3 is TGTGCCAGCAGCTTAGTTTGGGCAGGCGCTAACACTGAAGCTTTCTTT. It yields the protein CASSLVWAGANTEAFF.